The sequence of this T cell receptor beta chain was determined in a study of blood T cell repertoires in COVID-19. About the study: COVID-19 samples from acute and convalescent phases originated in the United States, Italy and Spain.

CDR3 length equals 15 residues. CDR1 LNHDA and CDR2 SQIVND come from the germline V gene (reference sequence). Trimming shortened V by 10 bases and J by 2 bases, and 18 bases separated the two germline ends. As originally analysed: Estimated nucleated cell counts came from reference gene primer amplification. Measured with immunoSEQ multiplex PCR; TCRdb has only the in-frame clones, and not every one. The V and J calls and clone size are taken from that table; D and trimming were inferred from the DNA. The table has some 70,000 clones, 75% to 80% seen once. This TCR was sampled from a woman aged 55-69 years with acute or convalescent COVID-19. The chain employs TRBV19 and TRBJ2-1; possible D gene TRBD2, 6 bases. Sequenced sample: peripheral blood. The CDR3 nucleotides read TGTGCCACCTCGTCGGGGGTGGTAGCCTACAATGAGCAGTTCTTC. This encodes CATSSGVVAYNEQFF.